A single sample is the source of the 13 T cell receptor beta chains below, sequenced in a study of T cell responses to AZD1222 COVID-19 vaccine. Sequenced by immunoSEQ multiplex PCR; TCRdb stores in-frame clones only, minus some. The table records some 150,000 clones, 82% of them present only once. The material sequenced was peripheral blood, taken on day 0 of MenACWY control vaccination. Every receptor here comes from an adult in good health.

The V gene is TRBV5-1, the J gene TRBJ1-2; D unclear. In germline, CDR1 is SGHRS, CDR2 YFSETQ. The CDR3 length is 15 residues. Trimming took off 3 bases at V and 0 bases at J, with 12 bases between the two ends. CDR3 region: CASSSRRPANYGYTF. The CDR3 region has the DNA TGCGCCAGCAGCTCCAGACGGCCAGCTAACTATGGCTACACCTTC.

V is TRBV24-1 and J is TRBJ2-3, with 9 positions matching TRBD1. Unmatched junction bases numbered 9, after V lost 3 bases and J lost 6 bases. This CDR3 has 16 amino acids. CDR1 KGHDR and CDR2 SFDVKD come from the germline V gene. The CDR3 is CATSDPPGQGRDTQYF. Here the CDR3 DNA reads TGTGCCACCAGTGATCCCCCGGGACAGGGTAGGGATACGCAGTATTTT.

The chain recombines TRBV6-1 with TRBJ1-4; TRBD1 is a possible D gene (5 bases). With 0 bases removed from V and 1 base from J, the gap between germline ends came to 6 bases. The CDR3 has 15 amino acids. Germline loops: CDR1 MNHNS, CDR2 SASEGT. The CDR3 region is CASSEAGGTNEKLFF. The DNA of the CDR3 is TGTGCCAGCAGTGAAGCTGGGGGAACTAATGAAAAACTGTTTTTT.

This rearrangement joins TRBV7-9 to TRBJ1-6; D is perhaps TRBD1 (5 bases). CDR1 is SEHNR, CDR2 FQNEAQ, per germline (reference sequence). V was pared by 5 bases and J by 10 bases, with 15 bases between. CDR3 size: 14 residues. The CDR3 DNA is TGTGCCAGCAGCGCGGGGACCCCGGCCTCACCCCTCCACTTT. It codes for CASSAGTPASPLHF.

J is TRBJ2-1 and V is TRBV5-4; 9 bases map to TRBD1. The J segment lost 3 bases and the V segment lost 0 bases, leaving 4 bases of the junction unmatched. The CDR3 contains 16 residues. Germline-derived CDR1 and CDR2 are SGHNT and YYREEE (reference sequence). CDR3 amino acids: CASSLALTGGYNEQFF. The CDR3 coding sequence is TGTGCCAGCAGCTTGGCCCTGACAGGGGGCTACAATGAGCAGTTCTTC.

The chain employs TRBV7-9 and TRBJ1-6; 7 bases line up with TRBD1. The V gene's germline CDR1 is SEHNR and CDR2 FQNEAQ (reference sequence). The CDR3 sequence is 14 residues long. J lost 8 bases, V lost 4 bases, and 5 bases had no gene match. CDR3 DNA sequence: TGTGCCAGCAGCTCAGGACAGGTTTATTCACCCCTCCACTTT. It yields the protein CASSSGQVYSPLHF.

V usage is TRBV7-2 and J usage is TRBJ1-5; D gene ambiguous. The V end lost 1 base, the J end lost 2 bases, and 6 bases lay between the germline ends. Germline lookup yields CDR1 SGHTA and CDR2 FQGNSA. There are 14 residues in the CDR3. CDR3 nucleotides: TGTGCCAGCAGCTTAGTCGCAGGCAATCAGCCCCAGCATTTT. Encoded protein: CASSLVAGNQPQHF.

The J gene is TRBJ1-2, the V gene TRBV12-3 or TRBV12-4; a weak D match, TRBD1 (5 bases). The CDR3 is made up of 13 amino acids. The V end lost 3 bases, the J end lost 4 bases, and 9 bases lay between the germline ends. The CDR3 DNA reads TGTGCCAGCAGTTTTCGACAGTCCTATGGCTACACCTTC. It yields the protein CASSFRQSYGYTF.

This sequence joins TRBV4-1 and TRBJ2-1; no clear D gene. Germline V gene data show CDR1 as MGHRA and CDR2 as YSYEKL. The CDR3 extends over 13 amino acids. Trimming pared 0 bases from V and 6 bases from J, leaving 6 bases between. In DNA form, the CDR3 reads TGCGCCAGCAGCCAAGAGCTGGGCAATGAGCAGTTCTTC. Its protein product is CASSQELGNEQFF.

In nucleotides, the CDR3 is TGTGCCAGCAAACCGACAGGACCAGATACGCAGTATTTT. Translated: CASKPTGPDTQYF. The chain uses TRBV6-5 and TRBJ2-3, with D possibly being TRBD1 (6 bases). CDR1 is MNHEY and CDR2 is SVGAGI in the germline V gene. Trimming cost V 7 bases and J 4 bases, with 12 bases left between them. The CDR3 sequence is 13 residues long.

This chain links TRBV11-2 with TRBJ2-1; possible D gene TRBD2, 6 bases. The CDR3 sequence is 13 residues long. Germline CDR1 SGHAT, CDR2 FQNNGV. V lost 5 bases, J lost 4 bases, and 9 bases lay in between. CDR3 nucleotides: TGTGCCAGCAGCAATAGCGGATACAATGAGCAGTTCTTC. It encodes CASSNSGYNEQFF.

Only a few counts were recorded for this clone. The rearrangement joins TRBV5-1 to TRBJ2-7; 8 bases align to TRBD1. The V gene end was trimmed by 1 base and the J gene end by 2 bases; junction bases not matched to a gene: 5. This CDR3 has 15 amino acids. CDR1 and CDR2 (germline): SGHRS, YFSETQ. DNA for the CDR3: TGCGCCAGCAGCTTGAGAACAGGGGGTACCTACGAGCAGTACGTC. It translates to CASSLRTGGTYEQYV.

V is TRBV6-5 and J is TRBJ2-7, with D perhaps assigned TRBD1 or TRBD2 (5 bases each). V lost 8 bases and J lost 5, with 19 bases in between. The CDR3 has 14 amino acids. CDR1 and CDR2 (germline): MNHEY, SVGAGI. The CDR3 DNA reads as TGTGCCAGCTCATTGGGGGACGACCTCGACGAGCAGTACTTC. Protein sequence: CASSLGDDLDEQYF.